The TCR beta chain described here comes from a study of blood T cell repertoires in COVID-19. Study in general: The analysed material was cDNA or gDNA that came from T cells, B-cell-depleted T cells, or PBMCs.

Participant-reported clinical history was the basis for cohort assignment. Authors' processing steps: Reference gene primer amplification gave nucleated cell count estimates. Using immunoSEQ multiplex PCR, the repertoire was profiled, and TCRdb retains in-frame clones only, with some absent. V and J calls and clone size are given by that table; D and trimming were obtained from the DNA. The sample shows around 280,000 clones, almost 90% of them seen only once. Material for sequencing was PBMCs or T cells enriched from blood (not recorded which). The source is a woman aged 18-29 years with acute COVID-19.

The CDR3 nucleotides are TGTGCCAGCAGCTTTCTGCAGGGAGGCTATGGCTACACCTTC. It is translated as CASSFLQGGYGYTF. The genes are TRBV7-2 and TRBJ1-2, with D possibly being TRBD1 (5 bases). The CDR3 has 14 residues. Germline V gene sequence: CDR1 SGHTA, CDR2 FQGNSA. Deletions cut 3 bases from V and 4 bases from J, with 12 bases between.